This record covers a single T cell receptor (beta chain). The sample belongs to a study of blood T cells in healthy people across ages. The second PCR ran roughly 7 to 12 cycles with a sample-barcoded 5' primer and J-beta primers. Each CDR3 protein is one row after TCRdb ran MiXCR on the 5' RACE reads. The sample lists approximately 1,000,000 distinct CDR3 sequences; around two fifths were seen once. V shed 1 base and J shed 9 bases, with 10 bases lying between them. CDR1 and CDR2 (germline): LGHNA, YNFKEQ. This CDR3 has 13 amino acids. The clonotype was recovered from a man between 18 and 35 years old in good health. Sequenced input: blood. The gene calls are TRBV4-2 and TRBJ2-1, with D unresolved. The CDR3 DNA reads TGTGCCAGCAGCCAAGGGTCCGGGTCTGAGCAGTTCTTC. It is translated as CASSQGSGSEQFF.